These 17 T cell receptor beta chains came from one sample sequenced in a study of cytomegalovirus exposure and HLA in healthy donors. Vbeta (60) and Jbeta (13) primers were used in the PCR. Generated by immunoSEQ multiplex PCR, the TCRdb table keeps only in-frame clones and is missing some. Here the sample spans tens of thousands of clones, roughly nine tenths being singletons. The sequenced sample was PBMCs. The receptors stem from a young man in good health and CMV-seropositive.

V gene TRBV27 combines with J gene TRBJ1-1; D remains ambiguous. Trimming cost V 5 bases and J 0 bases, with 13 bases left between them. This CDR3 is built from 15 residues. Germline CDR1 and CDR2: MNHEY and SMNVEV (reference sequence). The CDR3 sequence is CASSPVQILNTEAFF. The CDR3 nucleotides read TGTGCCAGCAGTCCCGTCCAGATCCTGAACACTGAAGCTTTCTTT.

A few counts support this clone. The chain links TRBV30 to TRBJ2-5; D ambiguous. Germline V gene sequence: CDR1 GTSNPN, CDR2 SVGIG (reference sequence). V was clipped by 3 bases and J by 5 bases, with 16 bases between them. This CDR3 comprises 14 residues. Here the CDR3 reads CAWSLELVGETQYF. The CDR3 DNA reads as TGTGCCTGGAGCCTAGAGTTAGTCGGGGAGACCCAGTACTTC. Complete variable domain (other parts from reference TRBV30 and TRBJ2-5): SQTIHQWPATLVQPVGSPLSLECTVEGTSNPNLYWYRQAAGRGLQLLFYSVGIGQISSEVPQNLSASRPQDRQFILSSKKLLLSDSGFYLCAWSLELVGETQYFGPGTRLLVL.

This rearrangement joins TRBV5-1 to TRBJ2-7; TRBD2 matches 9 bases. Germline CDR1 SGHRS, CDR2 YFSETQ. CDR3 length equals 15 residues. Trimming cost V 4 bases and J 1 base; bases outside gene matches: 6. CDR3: CASSPGTSFSYEQYF. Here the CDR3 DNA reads TGCGCCAGCAGCCCCGGGACTAGCTTTTCCTACGAGCAGTACTTC.

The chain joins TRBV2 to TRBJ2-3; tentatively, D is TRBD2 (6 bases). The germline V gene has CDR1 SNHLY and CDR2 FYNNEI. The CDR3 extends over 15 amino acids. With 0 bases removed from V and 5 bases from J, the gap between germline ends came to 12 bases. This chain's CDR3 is CASSEAGLIGDTQYF. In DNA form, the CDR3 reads TGTGCCAGCAGTGAAGCGGGACTTATCGGAGATACGCAGTATTTT.

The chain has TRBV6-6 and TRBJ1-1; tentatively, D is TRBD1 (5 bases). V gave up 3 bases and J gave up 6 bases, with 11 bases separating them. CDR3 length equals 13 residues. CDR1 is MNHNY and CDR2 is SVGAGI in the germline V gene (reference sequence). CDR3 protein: CASSYLGESEAFF. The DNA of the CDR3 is TGTGCCAGCAGTTATTTAGGGGAATCTGAAGCTTTCTTT.

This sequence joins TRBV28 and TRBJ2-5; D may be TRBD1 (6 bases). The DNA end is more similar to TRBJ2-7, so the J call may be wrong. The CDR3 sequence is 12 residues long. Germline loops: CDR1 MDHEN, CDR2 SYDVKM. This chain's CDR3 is CASSTGLDEQYF. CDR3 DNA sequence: TGTGCCAGCAGTACAGGGCTCGACGAGCAGTACTTC.

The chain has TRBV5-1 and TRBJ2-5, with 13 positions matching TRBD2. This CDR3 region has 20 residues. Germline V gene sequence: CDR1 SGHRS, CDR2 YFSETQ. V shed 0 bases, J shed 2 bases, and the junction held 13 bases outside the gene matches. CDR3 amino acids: CASSLVAPTGTSGTQETQYF. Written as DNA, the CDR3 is TGCGCCAGCAGCTTGGTAGCGCCTACCGGGACTAGCGGGACACAAGAGACCCAGTACTTC. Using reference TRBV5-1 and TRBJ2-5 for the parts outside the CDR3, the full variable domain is KAGVTQTPRYLIKTRGQQVTLSCSPISGHRSVSWYQQTPGQGLQFLFEYFSETQRNKGNFPGRFSGRQFSNSRSEMNVSTLELGDSALYLCASSLVAPTGTSGTQETQYFGPGTRLLVL.

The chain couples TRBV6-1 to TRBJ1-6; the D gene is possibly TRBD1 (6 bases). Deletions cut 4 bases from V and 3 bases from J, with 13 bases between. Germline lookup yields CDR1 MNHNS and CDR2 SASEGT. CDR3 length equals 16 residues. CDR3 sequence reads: CASSGDRINYNSPLHF. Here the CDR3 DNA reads TGTGCCAGCAGTGGCGACAGGATTAACTATAATTCACCCCTCCACTTT.

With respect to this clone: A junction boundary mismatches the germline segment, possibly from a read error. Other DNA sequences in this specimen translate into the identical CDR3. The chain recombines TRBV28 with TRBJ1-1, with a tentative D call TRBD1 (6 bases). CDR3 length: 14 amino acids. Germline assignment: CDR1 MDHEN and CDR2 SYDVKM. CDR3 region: CASSVGQMNTEAFF. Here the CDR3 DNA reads TGTGCCAGCAGTGTCGGACAGATGAACACGGAAGCTTTCTTT.

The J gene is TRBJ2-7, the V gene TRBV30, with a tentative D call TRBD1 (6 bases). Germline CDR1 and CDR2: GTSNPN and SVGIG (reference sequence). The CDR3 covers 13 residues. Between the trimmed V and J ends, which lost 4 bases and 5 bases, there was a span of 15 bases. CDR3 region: CAWIRQGLDEQYF. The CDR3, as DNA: TGTGCCTGGATTAGGCAGGGGTTAGACGAGCAGTACTTC.

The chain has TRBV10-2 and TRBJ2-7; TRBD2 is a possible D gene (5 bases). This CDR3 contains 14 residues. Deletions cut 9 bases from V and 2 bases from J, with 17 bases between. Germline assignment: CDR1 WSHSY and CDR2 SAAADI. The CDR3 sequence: CASRSGIVTYEQYF. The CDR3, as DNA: TGCGCCAGTAGATCCGGGATTGTCACCTACGAGCAGTACTTC.

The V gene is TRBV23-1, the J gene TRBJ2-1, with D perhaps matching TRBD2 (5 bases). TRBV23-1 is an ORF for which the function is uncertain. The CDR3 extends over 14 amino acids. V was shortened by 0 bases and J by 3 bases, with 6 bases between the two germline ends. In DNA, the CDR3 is TGCGCCAGCAGTCAATCGAGGGACTACAATGAGCAGTTCTTC. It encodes CASSQSRDYNEQFF.

The CDR3 is CAWGTRVIYGYTF. The CDR3 DNA reads as TGTGCCTGGGGGACACGGGTCATCTATGGCTACACCTTC. The chain combines TRBV30 with TRBJ1-2; weak D call: TRBD1 (6 bases). CDR1 is GTSNPN, CDR2 SVGIG, per germline (reference sequence). CDR3 length: 13 residues. Deletions cut 5 bases from V and 4 bases from J, with 14 bases between.

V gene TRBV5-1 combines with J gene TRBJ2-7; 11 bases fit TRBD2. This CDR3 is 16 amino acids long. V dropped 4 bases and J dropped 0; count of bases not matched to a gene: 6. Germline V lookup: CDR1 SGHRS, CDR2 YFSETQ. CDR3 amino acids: CASSPTSGSFSYEQYF. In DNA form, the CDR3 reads TGCGCCAGCAGCCCTACTAGCGGGAGCTTCTCCTACGAGCAGTACTTC.

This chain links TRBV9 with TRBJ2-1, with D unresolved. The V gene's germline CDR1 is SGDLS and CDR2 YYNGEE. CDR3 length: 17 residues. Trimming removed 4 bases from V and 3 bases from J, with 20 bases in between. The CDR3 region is CASSPRRLVADYNEQFF. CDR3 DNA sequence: TGTGCCAGCAGCCCTCGAAGATTAGTAGCCGACTACAATGAGCAGTTCTTC. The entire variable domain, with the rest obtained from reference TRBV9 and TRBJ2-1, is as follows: DSGVTQTPKHLITATGQRVTLRCSPRSGDLSVYWYQQSLDQGLQFLIQYYNGEERAKGNILERFSAQQFPDLHSELNLSSLELGDSALYFCASSPRRLVADYNEQFFGPGTRLTVL.

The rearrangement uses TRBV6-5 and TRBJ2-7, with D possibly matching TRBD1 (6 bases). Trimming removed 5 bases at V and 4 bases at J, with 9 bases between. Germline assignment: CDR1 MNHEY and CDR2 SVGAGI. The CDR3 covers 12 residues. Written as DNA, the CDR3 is TGTGCCAGCAGTCGAGGGGGTTACGAGCAGTACTTC. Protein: CASSRGGYEQYF.

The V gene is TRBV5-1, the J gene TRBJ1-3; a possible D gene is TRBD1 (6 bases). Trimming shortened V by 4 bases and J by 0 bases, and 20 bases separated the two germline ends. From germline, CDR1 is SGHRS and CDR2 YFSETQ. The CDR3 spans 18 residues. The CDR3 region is CASSRGTPAYFSGNTIYF. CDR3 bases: TGCGCCAGCAGCAGGGGGACACCAGCTTACTTCTCTGGAAACACCATATATTTT.